This TCR beta chain emerged from a study of graft-versus-host responses after intestinal transplantation. Study-level background: Transplant types were multivisceral, liver-intestinal, or isolated intestinal. Once they had received anti-thymocyte globulin induction, all recipients took tacrolimus and steroids for around 3 years. Study outcomes and limitations: The presence of high graft-versus-host to host-versus-graft clonal ratios in allografts characterized patients with graft-donor T cell macrochimerism. Present in recipient marrow, GvH clones included some that appeared first in ileum or blood.

Trimming took off 10 bases at V and 3 bases at J, with 10 bases between the two ends. Germline CDR1 is LNHDA and CDR2 is SQIVND (reference sequence). CDR3 length equals 13 residues. Generated by immunoSEQ multiplex PCR, the TCRdb table keeps only in-frame clones and is missing some. The sample holds roughly 20,000 clones, roughly 86% seen once. In this sample, this clone turned up once. Its specificity is not known. The sequence derives from a human patient who received an intestinal transplant, so some T cells may come from the graft donor. The chain combines TRBV19 with TRBJ1-6, with D perhaps TRBD1 (6 bases). This specimen consisted of PBMCs, obtained about 230 days after intestinal transplant. For the CDR3, the DNA is TGTGCCACCTCGGACAGCTATAATTCACCCCTCCACTTT. Translated: CATSDSYNSPLHF.